The 26 T cell receptor beta chains below were found in one sample sequenced in a study of blood T cell repertoires in COVID-19 (TCRdb year 2020). Library preparation used the immunoSEQ multiplex PCR assay. TCRdb limited this immuneACCESS table to in-frame rearrangements with V and J called. A share of clones is missing; checked studies link under half to unresolved V genes, and the rest is unexplained. The sample table shows some 75,000 clones, and around 80% are seen once. The ten largest clonotypes hold 13% of the sample. Sequences were obtained from peripheral blood. The receptors come from a man between 45 and 60 years old with COVID-19, enrolled during active disease.

V gene TRBV7-2 combines with J gene TRBJ1-2; no firm D call. Germline V gene sequence: CDR1 SGHTA, CDR2 FQGNSA. V lost 3 bases, J lost 2 bases, and 4 bases lay in between. The CDR3 loop spans 12 amino acids. The chain's CDR3 is CASSFRNYGYTF. CDR3 nucleotide sequence: TGTGCCAGCAGCTTCCGGAACTATGGCTACACCTTC.

The CDR3 reads CASSIVTGELFF. The CDR3 DNA reads as TGTGCCAGTAGTATCGTCACCGGGGAGCTGTTTTTT. The V call is TRBV19, the J call TRBJ2-2, with D unclear. The V and J ends lost 3 bases and 4 bases respectively, with 3 bases between them. CDR3 length equals 12 residues. The germline CDR1 and CDR2 sequences are LNHDA and SQIVND (reference sequence). The whole variable domain, filled in from reference TRBV19 and TRBJ2-2, reads DGGITQSPKYLFRKEGQNVTLSCEQNLNHDAMYWYRQDPGQGLRLIYYSQIVNDFQKGDIAEGYSVSREKKESFPLTVTSAQKNPTAFYLCASSIVTGELFFGEGSRLTVL.

A single count supports this clone. The J gene is TRBJ2-2, the V gene TRBV28; 7 bases match TRBD2. V dropped 2 bases and J dropped 4; count of bases not matched to a gene: 7. Germline V gene data show CDR1 as MDHEN and CDR2 as SYDVKM. This CDR3 has 16 amino acids. CDR3 bases: TGTGCCAGCAGTTTACCTTTAGCGGGCCTCACCGGGGAGCTGTTTTTT. Amino acid sequence: CASSLPLAGLTGELFF.

V gene TRBV6-5 combines with J gene TRBJ1-3; tentative D call: TRBD1 (5 bases). V was shortened by 4 bases and J by 5 bases, with 12 bases between the two germline ends. The CDR3 length is 14 residues. Germline-derived CDR1 and CDR2 are MNHEY and SVGAGI. DNA for the CDR3: TGTGCCAGCAGTTCGCGGGACTTTAGAAACACCATATATTTT. Translating gives CASSSRDFRNTIYF.

The V call is TRBV13, the J call TRBJ2-3; a weak D match, TRBD1 (5 bases). The CDR3 length is 17 residues. Germline CDR1 and CDR2: PRHDT and FYEKMQ (reference sequence). Trimming pared 0 bases from V and 4 bases from J, leaving 17 bases between. CDR3: CASSLGWTPSAADTQYF. CDR3 sequence (DNA): TGTGCCAGCAGCTTAGGCTGGACACCCTCGGCGGCAGATACGCAGTATTTT.

The chain recombines TRBV20-1 with TRBJ1-1; TRBD1 agrees at 8 bases. The trim removed 3 bases at V and 2 bases at J, leaving 5 bases unmatched. The CDR3 loop spans 14 amino acids. Per the germline V gene, CDR1 is DFQATT and CDR2 is SNEGSKA (reference sequence). CDR3 protein: CSASTGQGNTEAFF. In nucleotides, the CDR3 is TGCAGTGCTAGTACTGGACAGGGTAACACTGAAGCTTTCTTT.

The chain recombines TRBV5-4 with TRBJ2-1, with a weak D call TRBD2 (5 bases). The CDR3 extends over 15 amino acids. Trimming left V 3 bases short and J 3 bases short, with 13 bases between. From germline, CDR1 is SGHNT and CDR2 YYREEE (reference sequence). The CDR3 spells CASSSLEGGYNEQFF. CDR3 DNA sequence: TGTGCCAGCAGCTCACTAGAGGGCGGCTACAATGAGCAGTTCTTC.

The chain is built from TRBV5-6 and TRBJ2-1, with D unresolved. Per the germline V gene, CDR1 is SGHDT and CDR2 is YYEEEE. V shed 1 base and J shed 3 bases, with 11 bases lying between them. The CDR3 runs to 15 residues. Here the CDR3 reads CASSLKAGIYNEQFF. The CDR3 bases are TGTGCCAGCAGCTTGAAAGCAGGAATCTACAATGAGCAGTTCTTC. Looking up the rest from reference TRBV5-6 and TRBJ2-1 gives the full variable domain: DAGVTQSPTHLIKTRGQQVTLRCSPKSGHDTVSWYQQALGQGPQFIFQYYEEEERQRGNFPDRFSGHQFPNYSSELNVNALLLGDSALYLCASSLKAGIYNEQFFGPGTRLTVL.

This clone has a single count. This sequence joins TRBV28 and TRBJ1-1; D may be TRBD1 (6 bases). Germline CDR1 reads MDHEN; CDR2 reads SYDVKM. The CDR3 totals 13 residues. The V end lost 6 bases, the J end lost 5 bases, and 13 bases lay between the germline ends. The CDR3 here is CASRDTGRTEAFF. The CDR3 coding sequence is TGTGCCAGCAGAGACACAGGGAGAACTGAAGCTTTCTTT.

The DNA for the CDR3 is TGTGCCACCAGTACCTTCCAACGGGGTTCCGGGGAGCTGTTTTTT. As protein: CATSTFQRGSGELFF. This chain joins TRBV24-1 and TRBJ2-2, with a tentative D call TRBD2 (5 bases). V lost 6 bases to trimming and J lost 6 bases, with 16 bases between them. The CDR3 length is 15 residues. Germline-derived CDR1 and CDR2 are KGHDR and SFDVKD.

This chain connects TRBV5-1 to TRBJ1-5; TRBD1 agrees at 10 bases. V dropped 0 bases and J dropped 5; count of bases not matched to a gene: 2. Per the germline V gene, CDR1 is SGHRS and CDR2 is YFSETQ. This CDR3 region has 15 residues. DNA for the CDR3: TGCGCCAGCAGCTTGGGGACAGGGGGGGATCAGCCCCAGCATTTT. This gives the protein CASSLGTGGDQPQHF.

This chain uses TRBV30 with TRBJ1-1; no clear D gene. The germline V gene encodes CDR1 GTSNPN and CDR2 SVGIG (reference sequence). V was trimmed by 3 bases and J by 3 bases, leaving 14 bases between them. CDR3 size: 14 residues. CDR3 residues: CAWSLTTTYTEAFF. CDR3 sequence (DNA): TGTGCCTGGAGCCTTACTACTACATACACTGAAGCTTTCTTT. The full variable domain, completed using reference TRBV30 and TRBJ1-1, is SQTIHQWPATLVQPVGSPLSLECTVEGTSNPNLYWYRQAAGRGLQLLFYSVGIGQISSEVPQNLSASRPQDRQFILSSKKLLLSDSGFYLCAWSLTTTYTEAFFGQGTRLTVV.

The rearrangement uses TRBV28 and TRBJ1-1, with D maybe TRBD1 (6 bases). This CDR3 comprises 13 residues. Germline V lookup: CDR1 MDHEN, CDR2 SYDVKM. The ends were cut back, 4 bases at V and 5 bases at J, with 11 bases in the middle. For the CDR3, the DNA is TGTGCCAGCAGTTGGGGGGGGCGTACTGAAGCTTTCTTT. Its protein is CASSWGGRTEAFF.

This sequence joins TRBV19 and TRBJ1-3; D is uncertain. The CDR3 covers 14 residues. Germline CDR1 LNHDA, CDR2 SQIVND (reference sequence). The ends were cut back, 11 bases at V and 0 bases at J, with 14 bases in the middle. The CDR3 DNA reads as TGTGCCTCACAACAACAGTACTCTGGAAACACCATATATTTT. As protein: CASQQQYSGNTIYF. Full variable domain (missing parts from reference TRBV19 and TRBJ1-3): DGGITQSPKYLFRKEGQNVTLSCEQNLNHDAMYWYRQDPGQGLRLIYYSQIVNDFQKGDIAEGYSVSREKKESFPLTVTSAQKNPTAFYLCASQQQYSGNTIYFGEGSWLTVV.

The V and J genes are TRBV12-3 or TRBV12-4 and TRBJ2-5, with D hard to call. The CDR3 has 11 residues. Trimming shortened V by 4 bases and J by 3 bases, and 3 bases separated the two germline ends. The CDR3, as DNA: TGTGCCAGCAGTTCCAAAGAGACCCAGTACTTC. It specifies CASSSKETQYF.

This clone has a single count. The junction does not match germline at one end; this may be a read error. DNA for the CDR3: TGTGCTAGCAGCAAAGGGACTAGCGGGAGTGAGACCCAGTACTTC. It specifies CASSKGTSGSETQYF. The genes are TRBV7-7 and TRBJ2-5, with 14 bases that match TRBD2. Germline assignment: CDR1 SSHAT and CDR2 FNYEAQ (reference sequence). This CDR3 has 15 residues.

This chain joins TRBV19 and TRBJ2-7, with 7 bases lining up with TRBD1. Trimming removed 4 bases from V and 2 bases from J; junction bases left unmatched: 5. Germline lookup yields CDR1 LNHDA and CDR2 SQIVND (reference sequence). This CDR3 region has 14 residues. CDR3 sequence reads: CASSKKGQTYEQYF. As DNA, the CDR3 is TGTGCCAGTAGTAAAAAGGGACAGACCTACGAGCAGTACTTC.

The rearrangement joins TRBV7-2 to TRBJ1-1, with 7 bases identical to TRBD1. Germline V gene lookup returns CDR1 SGHTA and CDR2 FQGNSA. J gave up 0 bases and V 5 bases, and 6 bases lay outside the gene matches. The CDR3 is made up of 15 amino acids. CDR3 DNA sequence: TGTGCCAGCAGCAAACAGGGGTTCATGAACACTGAAGCTTTCTTT. It encodes CASSKQGFMNTEAFF. Full variable domain (remainder filled in from reference TRBV7-2 and TRBJ1-1): GAGVSQSPSNKVTEKGKDVELRCDPISGHTALYWYRQSLGQGLEFLIYFQGNSAPDKSGLPSDRFSAERTGGSVSTLTIQRTQQEDSAVYLCASSKQGFMNTEAFFGQGTRLTVV.

The chain has TRBV7-8 and TRBJ2-7, with 11 bases matching TRBD2. CDR3 length: 15 residues. Unmatched junction bases numbered 8, after V lost 5 bases and J lost 5 bases. The germline CDR1 and CDR2 sequences are SGHVS and FQNEAQ. CDR3 nucleotides: TGTGCCAGCAGCGTTATAGCGGGAGGGCTCAACGAGCAGTACTTC. Its translation is CASSVIAGGLNEQYF.

The V gene is TRBV27, the J gene TRBJ2-1; maybe TRBD1 (6 bases). V was trimmed by 0 bases and J by 9 bases, leaving 12 bases between them. CDR3 length: 14 amino acids. CDR1 MNHEY and CDR2 SMNVEV come from the germline V gene (reference sequence). The chain's CDR3 is CASSLSFRGTEQFF. CDR3 nucleotides: TGTGCCAGCAGTTTATCGTTTAGGGGGACTGAGCAGTTCTTC.

This clone rates as medium-sized. The chain is built from TRBV11-2 and TRBJ2-7; 7 bases agree with TRBD2. V lost 5 bases, J lost 6 bases, and 13 bases stayed unmatched. CDR1 and CDR2 from the germline V gene are SGHAT and FQNNGV. CDR3 length: 15 residues. CDR3 protein: CASSPWDYPPVEQYF. The CDR3 nucleotides read TGTGCCAGCAGCCCGTGGGACTACCCACCGGTCGAGCAGTACTTC.

The genes are TRBV6-5 and TRBJ1-4; D is perhaps TRBD1 (6 bases). This CDR3 contains 13 residues. The V gene's germline CDR1 is MNHEY and CDR2 SVGAGI. V lost 5 bases and J 8 bases, leaving 12 bases between the germline ends. In DNA form, the CDR3 reads TGTGCCAGCAGTCAAACAGGGTTGGAAAAACTGTTTTTT. Its translation is CASSQTGLEKLFF.

The chain carries TRBV5-1 and TRBJ2-5; TRBD1 matches at 7 bases. Germline V lookup: CDR1 SGHRS, CDR2 YFSETQ. V shed 2 bases, J shed 5 bases, and the junction held 0 bases outside the gene matches. The length of the CDR3 is 12 residues. The chain's CDR3 is CASSFRGETQYF. In nucleotides, the CDR3 is TGCGCCAGCAGCTTCAGGGGGGAGACCCAGTACTTC.

The genes are TRBV24-1 and TRBJ2-2, with D unclear. The CDR3 contains 13 residues. Trimming stripped 5 bases from V and 5 bases from J, with 8 bases between. CDR1 and CDR2 from the germline V gene are KGHDR and SFDVKD. In DNA form, the CDR3 reads TGTGCCACCAGTGGTCCAGGTACCGGGGAGCTGTTTTTT. The encoded protein is CATSGPGTGELFF.

V gene TRBV7-3 combines with J gene TRBJ2-1; D is undetermined. Germline V gene lookup returns CDR1 SGHTA and CDR2 FQGTGA. This CDR3 has 12 residues. Trimming cost V 4 bases and J 8 bases, with 9 bases left between them. The CDR3 DNA follows: TGTGCCAGCAGCTCGAATCGGGATGAGCAGTTCTTC. Translating it yields CASSSNRDEQFF. The full variable domain, in which reference TRBV7-3 and TRBJ2-1 provide the parts outside the CDR3, is GAGVSQTPSNKVTEKGKYVELRCDPISGHTALYWYRQSLGQGPEFLIYFQGTGAADDSGLPNDRFFAVRPEGSVSTLKIQRTERGDSAVYLCASSSNRDEQFFGPGTRLTVL.

This chain connects TRBV6-4 to TRBJ2-3, with 11 bases fitting TRBD2. Germline V gene lookup returns CDR1 MRHNA and CDR2 SNTAGT. The CDR3 contains 16 residues. J lost 6 bases, V lost 0 bases, and 5 bases had no gene match. The CDR3 nucleotides read TGTGCCAGCAGTGACTCGGCGGCTAGCGGGAGGGATACGCAGTATTTT. Protein sequence: CASSDSAASGRDTQYF.